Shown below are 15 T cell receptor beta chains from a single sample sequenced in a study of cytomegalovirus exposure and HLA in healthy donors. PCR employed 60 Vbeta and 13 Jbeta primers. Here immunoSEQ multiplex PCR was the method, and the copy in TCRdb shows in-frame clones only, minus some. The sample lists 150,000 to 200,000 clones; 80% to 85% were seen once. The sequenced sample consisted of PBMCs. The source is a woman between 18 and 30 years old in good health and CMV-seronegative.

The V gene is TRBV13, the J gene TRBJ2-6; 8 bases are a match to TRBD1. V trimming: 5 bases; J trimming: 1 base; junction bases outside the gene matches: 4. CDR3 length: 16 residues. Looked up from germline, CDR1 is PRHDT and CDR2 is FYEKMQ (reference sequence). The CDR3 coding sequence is TGTGCCAGCAGCACCTGGACAGGGTCTGGGGCCAACGTCCTGACTTTC. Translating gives CASSTWTGSGANVLTF.

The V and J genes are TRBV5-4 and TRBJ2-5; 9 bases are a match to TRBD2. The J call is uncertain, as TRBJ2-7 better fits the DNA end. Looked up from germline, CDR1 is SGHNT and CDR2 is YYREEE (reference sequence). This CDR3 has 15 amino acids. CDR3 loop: CASSLRGGGAYEQYF. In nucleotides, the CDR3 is TGTGCCAGCAGCTTGAGGGGCGGGGGGGCCTACGAGCAGTACTTC.

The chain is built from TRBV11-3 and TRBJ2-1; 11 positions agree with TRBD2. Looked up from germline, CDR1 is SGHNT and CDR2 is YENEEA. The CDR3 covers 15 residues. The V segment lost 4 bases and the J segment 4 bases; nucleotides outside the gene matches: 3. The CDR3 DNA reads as TGTGCCAGCAGCTCGGGACTAGCGGATTACAATGAGCAGTTCTTC. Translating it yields CASSSGLADYNEQFF.

For the CDR3, the DNA is TGTGCCAGCAGGACAGAGAATAGCAATCAGCCCCAGCATTTT. Translation gives CASRTENSNQPQHF. V gene TRBV28 combines with J gene TRBJ1-5, with D perhaps matching TRBD1 (5 bases). The CDR3 runs 14 residues. Trimming took off 6 bases at V and 0 bases at J, with 9 bases between the two ends. Germline lookup yields CDR1 MDHEN and CDR2 SYDVKM.

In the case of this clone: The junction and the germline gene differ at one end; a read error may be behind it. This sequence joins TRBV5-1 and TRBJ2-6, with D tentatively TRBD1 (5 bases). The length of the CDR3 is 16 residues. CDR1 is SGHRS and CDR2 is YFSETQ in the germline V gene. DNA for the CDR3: TGCGCCAGCAGCTTGGCCGGCAGCTCTGGGGCCAACGGCCTGACTTTC. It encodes CASSLAGSSGANGLTF.

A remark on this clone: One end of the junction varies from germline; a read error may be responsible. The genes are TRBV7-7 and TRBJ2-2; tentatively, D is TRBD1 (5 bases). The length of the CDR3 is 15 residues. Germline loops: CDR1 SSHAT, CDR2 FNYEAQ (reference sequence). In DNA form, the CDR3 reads TGTGCTAGCAGCTTTGGACACTTGGGCACCGGGGAGCTGTTTTTT. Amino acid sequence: CASSFGHLGTGELFF. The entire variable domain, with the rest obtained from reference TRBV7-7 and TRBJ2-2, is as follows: GAGVSQSPRYKVTKRGQDVTLRCDPISSHATLYWYQQALGQGPEFLTYFNYEAQPDKSGLPSDRFSAERPEGSISTLTIQRTEQRDSAMYRCASSFGHLGTGELFFGEGSRLTVL.

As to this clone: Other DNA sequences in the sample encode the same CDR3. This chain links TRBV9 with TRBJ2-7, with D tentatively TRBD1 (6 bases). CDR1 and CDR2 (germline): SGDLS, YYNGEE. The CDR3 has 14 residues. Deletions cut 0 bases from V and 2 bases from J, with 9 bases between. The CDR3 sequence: CASSVGQGTYEQYF. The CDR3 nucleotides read TGTGCCAGCAGCGTAGGGCAGGGGACCTACGAGCAGTACTTC.

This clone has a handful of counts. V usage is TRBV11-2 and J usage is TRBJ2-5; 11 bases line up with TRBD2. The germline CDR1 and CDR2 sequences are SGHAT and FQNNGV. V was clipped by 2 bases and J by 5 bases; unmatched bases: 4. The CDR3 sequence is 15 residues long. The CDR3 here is CASSLSSGGAETQYF. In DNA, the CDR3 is TGTGCCAGCAGCTTAAGTAGCGGGGGGGCCGAGACCCAGTACTTC.

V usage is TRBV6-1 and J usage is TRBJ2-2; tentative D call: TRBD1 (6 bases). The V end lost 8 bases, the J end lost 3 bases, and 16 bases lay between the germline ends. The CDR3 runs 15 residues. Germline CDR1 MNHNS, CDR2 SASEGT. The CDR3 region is CASLSRGSHTGELFF. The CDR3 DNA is TGTGCCAGCCTCAGCAGGGGATCGCACACCGGGGAGCTGTTTTTT.

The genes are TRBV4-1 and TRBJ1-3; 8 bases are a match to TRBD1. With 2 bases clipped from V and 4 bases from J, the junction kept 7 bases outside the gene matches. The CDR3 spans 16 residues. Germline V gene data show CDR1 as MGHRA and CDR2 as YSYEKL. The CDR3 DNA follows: TGCGCCAGCAGCCAACCCGGACAGGGTATAGGAAACACCATATATTTT. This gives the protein CASSQPGQGIGNTIYF.

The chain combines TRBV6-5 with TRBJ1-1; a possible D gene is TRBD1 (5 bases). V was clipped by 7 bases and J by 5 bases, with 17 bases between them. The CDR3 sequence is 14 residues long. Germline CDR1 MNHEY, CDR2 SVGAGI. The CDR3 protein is CASKRLGRRTEAFF. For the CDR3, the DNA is TGTGCCAGCAAAAGACTGGGGCGCCGGACTGAAGCTTTCTTT.

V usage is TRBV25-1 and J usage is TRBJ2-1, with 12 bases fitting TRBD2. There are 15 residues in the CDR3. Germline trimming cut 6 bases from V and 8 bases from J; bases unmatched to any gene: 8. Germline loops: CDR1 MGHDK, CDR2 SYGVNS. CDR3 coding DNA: TGTGCCAGCAGGGCCACCGGGACTAGCGGGCATGAGCAGTTCTTC. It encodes CASRATGTSGHEQFF.

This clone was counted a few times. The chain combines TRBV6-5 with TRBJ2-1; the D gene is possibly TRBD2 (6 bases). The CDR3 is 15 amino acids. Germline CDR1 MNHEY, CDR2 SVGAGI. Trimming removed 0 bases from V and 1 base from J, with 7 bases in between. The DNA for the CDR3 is TGTGCCAGCAGTTACTCGGGGGGATCCTACAATGAGCAGTTCTTC. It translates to CASSYSGGSYNEQFF.

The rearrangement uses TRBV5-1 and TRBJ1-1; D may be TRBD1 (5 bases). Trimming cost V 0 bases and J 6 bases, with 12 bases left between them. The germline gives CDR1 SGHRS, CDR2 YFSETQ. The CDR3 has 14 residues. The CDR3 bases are TGCGCCAGCAGCTTGGGTGGCAGGGAGGCTGAAGCTTTCTTT. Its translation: CASSLGGREAEAFF. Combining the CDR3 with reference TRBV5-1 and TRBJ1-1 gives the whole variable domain KAGVTQTPRYLIKTRGQQVTLSCSPISGHRSVSWYQQTPGQGLQFLFEYFSETQRNKGNFPGRFSGRQFSNSRSEMNVSTLELGDSALYLCASSLGGREAEAFFGQGTRLTVV.

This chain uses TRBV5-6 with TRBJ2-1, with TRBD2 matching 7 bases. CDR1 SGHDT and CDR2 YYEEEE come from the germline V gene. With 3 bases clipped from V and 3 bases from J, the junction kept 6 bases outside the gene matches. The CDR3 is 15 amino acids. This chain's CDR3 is CASSYTGGHYNEQFF. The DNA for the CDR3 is TGTGCCAGCAGCTACACGGGGGGTCACTACAATGAGCAGTTCTTC. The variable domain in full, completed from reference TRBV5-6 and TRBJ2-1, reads DAGVTQSPTHLIKTRGQQVTLRCSPKSGHDTVSWYQQALGQGPQFIFQYYEEEERQRGNFPDRFSGHQFPNYSSELNVNALLLGDSALYLCASSYTGGHYNEQFFGPGTRLTVL.